Given below is one T cell receptor beta chain in context. Its antigen remains undetermined. The sample holds no much larger clone one base away, and base qualities are not on file. These data originate in a study of T cell changes during pregnancy in multiple sclerosis (dated by TCRdb to the late 2010s). About the investigation overall: Changes in the T cell repertoire over the course of pregnancy were examined in this study in women with multiple sclerosis.

V is pared back by 4 bases and J by 3 bases, with 13 bases lying between the germline termini. The CDR1 and CDR2 encoded by the germline V gene are SGDLS and YYNGEE. The CDR3 measures 15 amino acids from cysteine to phenylalanine. CDR3 DNA only is kept here, 45 bases in frame from base 1. To prepare the library, the immunoSEQ multiplex PCR assay was applied. The source is immuneACCESS, and TCRdb retained only in-frame sequences with V and J called. Part of the clones is not carried over; for the studies checked, unresolved V genes explain less than half of this, and the remainder is unexplained. This sample is represented by 41,000 or so clones; about nine tenths of them were singletons. Of the sample, approximately 0.64% falls within the top ten clones.

The chain is assembled from TRBV9 and TRBJ2-2, with no reliable assignment of the D segment. This sample comprised CD4+ T cells from peripheral blood mononuclear cells, obtained in the first trimester of pregnancy. This receptor was taken from a female donor with multiple sclerosis, enrolled in a pregnancy study. The CDR3 loop reads CASSTMGSYTGELFF. The bases are TGTGCCAGCAGCACTATGGGTAGTTACACCGGGGAGCTGTTTTTT.